The clone carrying this T cell receptor (beta chain) was counted many times. TCRdb independently ran MiXCR on the 5' RACE reads; one entry per CDR3 protein. In the table there are 25,000 to 35,000 distinct CDR3 sequences, around 9% of which are singletons. These data are taken from a study of chronic HIV infection and antiretroviral therapy. This TCR was sampled from an adult who had HIV and had not received antiretroviral therapy, or was an uninfected healthy control (not recorded which). What was sequenced was peripheral blood.

CDR3 sequence (DNA): TGTGCCTGGAGTGTAGGGGAGATAGCTAACTATGGCTACACCTTC. This sequence encodes CAWSVGEIANYGYTF. The chain employs TRBV30 and TRBJ1-2; TRBD1 is a possible D gene (5 bases). The V end lost 0 bases, the J end lost 0 bases, and 11 bases lay between the germline ends. The CDR3 loop spans 15 amino acids. Germline values: CDR1 GTSNPN, CDR2 SVGIG (reference sequence).